This T cell receptor (beta chain) was obtained from a study of cytomegalovirus exposure and HLA in healthy donors. In the study overall: Across almost 400 genotyped donors, more than 75% landed in the Caucasian-associated ancestry cluster. Points from the study as a whole: The later analysis indicated that the majority of CMV-associated TCR beta chains appeared HLA-restricted. Reports described diagnosis of cytomegalovirus status by the classifier as highly specific and sensitive.

On this clone: What it binds is unknown.

Losses at the gene ends were 2 bases for V and 8 bases for J; bases not matched to a gene: 6. CDR3 size: 14 residues. Per germline, CDR1 MNHNS and CDR2 SASEGT. With 60 Vbeta and 13 Jbeta primers, the PCR was carried out. TCRdb's copy holds only in-frame clones and misses some; the assay was immunoSEQ multiplex PCR. The repertoire holds 100,000 or so clones, with 80% as singletons. The material sequenced was PBMCs. The rearrangement links TRBV6-1 to TRBJ1-2; 9 positions match TRBD1. This TCR derives from a young man in good health and CMV-seronegative. Written as DNA, the CDR3 is TGTGCCAGCAGTGAATTCGGACAGGGGAGCGGCTACACCTTC. The encoded protein is CASSEFGQGSGYTF.